The 12 T cell receptor beta chains listed next were all sequenced from one sample in a study of blood T cells in healthy people across ages. A sample-barcoded 5' primer and a J-beta primer mix were used in a second PCR of about 7 to 11 cycles. Using its own MiXCR run on the 5' RACE reads, TCRdb lists one record per CDR3 protein. The sample comprises approximately 690,000 distinct CDR3 sequences, approximately 40% of which are singletons, and approximately 31% rests with the top ten. The sequenced material came from blood. These receptors all come from a man older than 75 in good health.

The chain has TRBV7-2 and TRBJ1-4, with a tentative D call TRBD1 (5 bases). The V end lost 2 bases, the J end lost 10 bases, and 20 bases lay between the germline ends. The CDR3 covers 16 residues. In germline, CDR1 is SGHTA, CDR2 FQGNSA. As DNA, the CDR3 is TGTGCCAGCAGCTTACGGGGGAAAAATGAAAGGGGAAAACTGTTTTTT. Protein product: CASSLRGKNERGKLFF.

V gene TRBV6-6 combines with J gene TRBJ1-5, with no clear D. The V and J ends lost 2 bases and 5 bases respectively, with 10 bases between them. The CDR3 consists of 14 residues. The germline V gene encodes CDR1 MNHNY and CDR2 SVGAGI (reference sequence). CDR3 sequence (DNA): TGTGCCAGCAGTTACATAAGCCTGGATCAGCCCCAGCATTTT. This encodes CASSYISLDQPQHF.

V usage is TRBV6-1 and J usage is TRBJ2-5; 7 bases are a match to TRBD2. Trimming cost V 5 bases and J 5 bases; bases outside gene matches: 5. CDR1 and CDR2 from the germline V gene are MNHNS and SASEGT. The CDR3 contains 13 residues. The CDR3 DNA is TGTGCCAGCAGTCTGCTAGCGGTTGAGACCCAGTACTTC. Its translation is CASSLLAVETQYF.

This clonotype has only a few counts. A much larger clone differs from this one at a single base, so this may be a read error. This chain links TRBV6-2 or TRBV6-3 with TRBJ1-1, with D perhaps matching TRBD1 (5 bases). The CDR3 runs to 15 residues. Germline lookup yields CDR1 MNHEY and CDR2 SVGEGT. This chain's CDR3 is CASRPREIMNPEAFF. DNA for the CDR3: TGTGCCAGCAGGCCCAGGGAAATCATGAACCCTGAAGCTTTCTTT.

The chain has TRBV7-2 and TRBJ2-7; D is perhaps TRBD1 or TRBD2 (5 bases each). The germline V gene encodes CDR1 SGHTA and CDR2 FQGNSA. The V and J ends lost 5 bases and 3 bases respectively, with 11 bases between them. CDR3 length: 13 residues. Written as DNA, the CDR3 is TGTGCCAGCAGCCTGATGGGGGACTACGAGCAGTACTTC. Translating gives CASSLMGDYEQYF. Full variable domain (remainder filled in from reference TRBV7-2 and TRBJ2-7): GAGVSQSPSNKVTEKGKDVELRCDPISGHTALYWYRQSLGQGLEFLIYFQGNSAPDKSGLPSDRFSAERTGGSVSTLTIQRTQQEDSAVYLCASSLMGDYEQYFGPGTRLTVT.

This clonotype was observed at least ten times. The V gene is TRBV27, the J gene TRBJ1-2, with D maybe TRBD1 (5 bases). Trimming removed 6 bases from V and 4 bases from J, with 12 bases in between. Looked up from germline, CDR1 is MNHEY and CDR2 is SMNVEV (reference sequence). The CDR3 has 13 amino acids. CDR3 nucleotides: TGTGCCAGCAGGGGGGAAGGAGCCTATGGCTACACCTTC. Translated: CASRGEGAYGYTF.

The chain links TRBV5-1 to TRBJ2-7; no reliable D call. Trimming shortened V by 0 bases and J by 7 bases, and 8 bases separated the two germline ends. Germline CDR1 is SGHRS and CDR2 is YFSETQ. The CDR3 totals 12 residues. CDR3 region: CASSLGPAEQYF. CDR3 bases: TGCGCCAGCAGCTTGGGGCCGGCTGAGCAGTACTTC.

This clonotype was picked up a small number of times. This may be a read error, as it is one base from a much larger clone. This chain links TRBV29-1 with TRBJ2-5; 7 bases match TRBD2. This CDR3 contains 13 residues. Germline V gene lookup returns CDR1 SQVTM and CDR2 ANQGSEA. The V segment lost 1 base and the J segment 11 bases; nucleotides outside the gene matches: 10. DNA for the CDR3: TGCAGCGTTGAAGGGGGGGACTACAATGAGCAGTACTTC. Translated, it gives CSVEGGDYNEQYF.

Note on this clonotype: This may stem from a read error, because a much larger clone lies one nucleotide away. The CDR3 region has the DNA TGCAGTGCTCTAACCATAGGACTAGCTTCTAGCTCCTACGAGCAGTTCTTC. As protein: CSALTIGLASSSYEQFF. V gene TRBV20-1 combines with J gene TRBJ2-1; 8 bases map to TRBD2. CDR3 length: 17 residues. J gave up 10 bases and V 5 bases, and 22 bases lay outside the gene matches. CDR1 is DFQATT and CDR2 is SNEGSKA in the germline V gene (reference sequence).

This CDR3 reads CASSLDFGTSGYTF. DNA for the CDR3: TGTGCCAGCAGCTTAGATTTTGGGACAAGTGGCTACACCTTC. The chain carries TRBV5-5 and TRBJ1-2; TRBD1 is a possible D gene (6 bases). CDR3 length: 14 residues. The germline CDR1 and CDR2 sequences are SGHKS and YYEKEE (reference sequence). Trimming left V 2 bases short and J 7 bases short, with 15 bases between.

Points on this clonotype: The junction shows a germline mismatch at one end, possibly a read error. The chain uses TRBV4-1 and TRBJ1-5, with unresolved D. The CDR3 sequence is 13 residues long. Germline values: CDR1 MGHRA, CDR2 YSYEKL. The CDR3 region has the DNA TGCGCCAGCAGCCAACTCAGCAATCAGCCCCGGCATTTT. It translates to CASSQLSNQPRHF.

A few counts support this clonotype. The chain combines TRBV20-1 with TRBJ2-7; D is uncertain. V shed 1 base and J shed 3 bases, with 7 bases lying between them. The CDR3 loop spans 12 amino acids. CDR1 is DFQATT, CDR2 SNEGSKA, per germline (reference sequence). The CDR3 loop reads CSARVNGYEQYF. CDR3 DNA sequence: TGCAGTGCTAGAGTGAATGGCTACGAGCAGTACTTC.